The rows below give T cell receptor beta chains drawn from one sample of a study of T cell repertoires in cytomegalovirus infection. TCRdb redid the calling of the reads with MiXCR, one entry per CDR3 protein. The table records around 74,000 distinct CDR3 sequences, 3% to 4.5% of them present only once. Input material: PBMCs. The receptors originated from a human donor in good health (CMV status not recorded). Some clones in this sample may be carry-over from other donors' samples. CDR3s include the opening cysteine and the closing phenylalanine or tryptophan.

j_call v_call cdr3_length cdr3_aa
TRBJ1-2 TRBV12-3/TRBV12-4 12 CASSSPGFGYTF
TRBJ1-5 TRBV6-2/TRBV6-3 12 CASSYQNQPQHF
TRBJ1-1 TRBV6-2/TRBV6-3 17 CASGEGDPSGAGQKAFF
TRBJ2-3 TRBV7-2 13 CASGTRAADTQYF
TRBJ2-5 TRBV15 17 CATSGGPGDLFQETQYF
TRBJ1-2 TRBV7-2 16 CASSLGLLGQGKGYTF
TRBJ2-5 TRBV7-2 16 CASSSLFRDPQETQYF
TRBJ2-1 TRBV20-1 13 CSATYVSYNEQFF
TRBJ2-3 TRBV28 14 CASSPVTRTDTQYF
TRBJ2-5 TRBV19 15 CASSRRQGYQETQYF
TRBJ1-5 TRBV19 14 CASSREDRGQPQHF
TRBJ1-5 TRBV6-6 14 CASSQDGSNQPQHF
TRBJ1-2 TRBV7-2 12 CASSLDVGGYTF
TRBJ1-5 TRBV30 13 CAWSRGLNQPQHF
TRBJ1-2 TRBV12-3/TRBV12-4 12 CASRATEAGYTF
TRBJ2-2 TRBV2 13 CASRRTGVWELFF
TRBJ1-6 TRBV4-3 15 CASSQESGRNSPLHF
TRBJ2-3 TRBV2 15 CASSHTGASTDTQYF
TRBJ1-1 TRBV6-2/TRBV6-3 15 CASRHPLTGRVEAFF
TRBJ2-5 TRBV7-8 15 CASSLDPAVQETQYF
TRBJ2-7 TRBV4-2 16 CASSQGGLGSTYEQYF
TRBJ2-5 TRBV7-2 15 CASSLVFGSGETQYF
TRBJ1-1 TRBV7-8 16 CASSRVPGQGTFEALF